The clone carrying this T cell receptor (beta chain) appeared a few times. The authors' processing: Reference gene primer amplification in the assay estimated nucleated cell counts. Clones were sequenced by immunoSEQ multiplex PCR, and TCRdb holds only the in-frame ones, with some missing. Clonal size and the V and J genes are those of that table, whereas D and trimming came from the DNA. The table records more than 140,000 clones, 80% to 90% of them present only once. The data belong to a study of blood T cell repertoires in COVID-19. Study at large: Samples representing acute and convalescent COVID-19 were sourced from the United States, Italy and Spain.

Germline V gives CDR1 SGHRS, CDR2 YFSETQ. The V and J ends lost 0 bases and 5 bases, in that order; junction bases with no gene match: 7. This CDR3 is built from 15 residues. The gene calls are TRBV5-1 and TRBJ2-7, with 8 nucleotides matching TRBD2. Sequencing used peripheral blood. The TCR sequence derives from a woman aged 50 to 60 in a cohort sampled during active or convalescent COVID-19. The CDR3 here is CASSLATGLANEQYF. Written as DNA, the CDR3 is TGCGCCAGCAGCTTGGCCACCGGACTAGCCAACGAGCAGTACTTC.